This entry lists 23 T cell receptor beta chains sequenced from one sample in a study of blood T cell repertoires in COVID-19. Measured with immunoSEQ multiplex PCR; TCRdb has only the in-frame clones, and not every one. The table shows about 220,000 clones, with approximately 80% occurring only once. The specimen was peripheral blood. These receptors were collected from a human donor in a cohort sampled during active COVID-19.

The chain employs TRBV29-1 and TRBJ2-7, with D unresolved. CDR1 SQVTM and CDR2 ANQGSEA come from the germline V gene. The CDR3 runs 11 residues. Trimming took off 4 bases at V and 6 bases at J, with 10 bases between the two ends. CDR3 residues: CSVGSTGEQYF. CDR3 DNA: TGCAGCGTTGGCTCCACGGGCGAGCAGTACTTC.

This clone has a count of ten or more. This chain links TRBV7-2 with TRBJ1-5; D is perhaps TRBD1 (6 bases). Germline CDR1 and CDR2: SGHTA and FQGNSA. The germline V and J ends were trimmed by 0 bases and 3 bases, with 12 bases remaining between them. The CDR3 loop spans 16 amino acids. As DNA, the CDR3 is TGTGCCAGCAGCTTAGCGGGGGCAGGGAACAATCAGCCCCAGCATTTT. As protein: CASSLAGAGNNQPQHF.

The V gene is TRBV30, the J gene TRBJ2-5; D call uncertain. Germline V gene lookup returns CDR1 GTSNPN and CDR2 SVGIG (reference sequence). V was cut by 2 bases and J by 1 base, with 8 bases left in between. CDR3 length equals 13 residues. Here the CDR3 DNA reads TGTGCCTGGAGTAAGGCTAGCCAAGAGACCCAGTACTTC. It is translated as CAWSKASQETQYF.

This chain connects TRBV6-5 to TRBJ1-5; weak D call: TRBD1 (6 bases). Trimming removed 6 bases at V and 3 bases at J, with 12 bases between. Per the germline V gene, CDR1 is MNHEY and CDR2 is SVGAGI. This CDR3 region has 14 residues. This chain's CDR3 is CASSFGQFNQPQHF. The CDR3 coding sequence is TGTGCCAGCAGCTTTGGACAGTTCAATCAGCCCCAGCATTTT.

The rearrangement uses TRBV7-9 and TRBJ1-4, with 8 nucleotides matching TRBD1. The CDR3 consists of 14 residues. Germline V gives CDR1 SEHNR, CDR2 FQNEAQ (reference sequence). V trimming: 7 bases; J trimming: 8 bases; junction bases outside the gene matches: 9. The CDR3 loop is CASTKTAGGEKLFF. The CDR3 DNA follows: TGTGCCAGCACCAAAACCGCAGGGGGCGAAAAACTGTTTTTT. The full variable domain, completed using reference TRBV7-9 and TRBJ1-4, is DTGVSQNPRHKITKRGQNVTFRCDPISEHNRLYWYRQTLGQGPEFLTYFQNEAQLEKSRLLSDRFSAERPKGSFSTLEIQRTEQGDSAMYLCASTKTAGGEKLFFGSGTQLSVL.

This chain's CDR3 is CSVEDLERESADTQYF. The CDR3 DNA sequence: TGCAGCGTTGAAGATTTGGAGCGGGAGTCGGCAGATACGCAGTATTTT. V is TRBV29-1 and J is TRBJ2-3; 8 nucleotides match TRBD2. The germline V gene encodes CDR1 SQVTM and CDR2 ANQGSEA. The J segment lost 4 bases and the V segment lost 0 bases, leaving 9 bases of the junction unmatched. The CDR3 loop spans 16 amino acids.

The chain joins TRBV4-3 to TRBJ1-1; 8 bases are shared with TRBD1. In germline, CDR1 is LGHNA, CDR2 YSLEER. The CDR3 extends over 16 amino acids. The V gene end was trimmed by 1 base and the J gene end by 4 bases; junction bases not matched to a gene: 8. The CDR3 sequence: CASSQVGRGLVTEAFF. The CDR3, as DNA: TGCGCCAGCAGCCAAGTTGGCAGGGGGCTCGTCACTGAAGCTTTCTTT.

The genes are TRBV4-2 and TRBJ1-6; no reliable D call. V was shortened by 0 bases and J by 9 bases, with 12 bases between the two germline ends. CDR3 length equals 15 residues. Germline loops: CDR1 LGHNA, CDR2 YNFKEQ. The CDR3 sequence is CASSQELKRGSPLHF. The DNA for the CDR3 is TGTGCCAGCAGCCAAGAGCTCAAACGGGGTTCACCCCTCCACTTT.

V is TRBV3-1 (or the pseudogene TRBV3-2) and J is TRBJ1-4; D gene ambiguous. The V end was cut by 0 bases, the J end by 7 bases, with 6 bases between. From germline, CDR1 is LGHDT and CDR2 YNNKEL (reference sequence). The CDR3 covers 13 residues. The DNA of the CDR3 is TGTGCCAGCAGCCAAGACCGGTTTGAAAAACTGTTTTTT. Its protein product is CASSQDRFEKLFF.

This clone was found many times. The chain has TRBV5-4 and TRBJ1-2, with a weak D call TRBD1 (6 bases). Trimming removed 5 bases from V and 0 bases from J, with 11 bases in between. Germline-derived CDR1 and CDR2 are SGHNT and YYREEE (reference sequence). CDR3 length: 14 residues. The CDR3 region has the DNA TGTGCCAGCAGATCGGCAGGGGCTAACTATGGCTACACCTTC. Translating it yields CASRSAGANYGYTF.

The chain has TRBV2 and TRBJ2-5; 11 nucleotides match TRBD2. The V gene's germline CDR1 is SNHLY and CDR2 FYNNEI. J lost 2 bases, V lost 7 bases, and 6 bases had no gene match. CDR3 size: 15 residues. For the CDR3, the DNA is TGTGCCAGCACGGGGCTAGCGGGGGGTCAAGAGACCCAGTACTTC. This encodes CASTGLAGGQETQYF. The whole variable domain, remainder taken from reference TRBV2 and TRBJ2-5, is EPEVTQTPSHQVTQMGQEVILRCVPISNHLYFYWYRQILGQKVEFLVSFYNNEISEKSEIFDDQFSVERPDGSNFTLKIRSTKLEDSAMYFCASTGLAGGQETQYFGPGTRLLVL.

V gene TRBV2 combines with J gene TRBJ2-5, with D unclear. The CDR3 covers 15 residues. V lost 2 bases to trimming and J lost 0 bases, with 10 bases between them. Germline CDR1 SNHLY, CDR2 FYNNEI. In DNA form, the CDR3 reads TGTGCCAGCAGTGAATGGGCTGAGTACCAAGAGACCCAGTACTTC. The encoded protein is CASSEWAEYQETQYF.

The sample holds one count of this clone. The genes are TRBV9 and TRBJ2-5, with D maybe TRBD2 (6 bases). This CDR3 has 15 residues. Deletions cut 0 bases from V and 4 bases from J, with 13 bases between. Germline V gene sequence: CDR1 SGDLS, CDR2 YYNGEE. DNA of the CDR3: TGTGCCAGCAGCGTAGCTCAATTGGGAGGAGAGACCCAGTACTTC. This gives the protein CASSVAQLGGETQYF.

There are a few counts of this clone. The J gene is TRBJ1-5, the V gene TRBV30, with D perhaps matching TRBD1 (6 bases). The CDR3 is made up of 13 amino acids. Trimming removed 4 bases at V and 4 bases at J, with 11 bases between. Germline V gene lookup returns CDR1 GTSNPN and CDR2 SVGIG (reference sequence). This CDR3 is CAWKQGPNQPQHF. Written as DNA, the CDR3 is TGTGCCTGGAAGCAGGGGCCAAATCAGCCCCAGCATTTT.

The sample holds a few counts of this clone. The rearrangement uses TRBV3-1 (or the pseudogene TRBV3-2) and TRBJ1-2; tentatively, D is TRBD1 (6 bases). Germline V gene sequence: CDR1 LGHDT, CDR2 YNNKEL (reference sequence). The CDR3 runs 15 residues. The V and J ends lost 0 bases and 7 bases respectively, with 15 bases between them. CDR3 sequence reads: CASSQDVVQGSGYTF. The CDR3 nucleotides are TGTGCCAGCAGCCAAGATGTGGTACAGGGAAGTGGCTACACCTTC.

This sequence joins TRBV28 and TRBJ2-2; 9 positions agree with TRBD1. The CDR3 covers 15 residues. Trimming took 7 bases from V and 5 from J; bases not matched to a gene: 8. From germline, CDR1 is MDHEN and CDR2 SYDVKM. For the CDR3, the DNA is TGTGCCAGCACCTATAACAGGGGGCGAACCGGGGAGCTGTTTTTT. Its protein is CASTYNRGRTGELFF.

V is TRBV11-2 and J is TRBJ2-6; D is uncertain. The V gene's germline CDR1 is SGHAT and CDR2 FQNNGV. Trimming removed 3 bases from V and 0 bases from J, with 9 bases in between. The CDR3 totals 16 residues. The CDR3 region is CASSFLSFSGANVLTF. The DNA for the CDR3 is TGTGCCAGCAGCTTTTTATCCTTCTCTGGGGCCAACGTCCTGACTTTC.

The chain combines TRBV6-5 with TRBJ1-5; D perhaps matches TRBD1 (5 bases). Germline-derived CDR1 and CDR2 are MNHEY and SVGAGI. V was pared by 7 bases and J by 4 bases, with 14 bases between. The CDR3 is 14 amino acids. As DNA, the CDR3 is TGTGCCAGCAAATCGACAGCCGAAAATCAGCCCCAGCATTTT. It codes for CASKSTAENQPQHF.

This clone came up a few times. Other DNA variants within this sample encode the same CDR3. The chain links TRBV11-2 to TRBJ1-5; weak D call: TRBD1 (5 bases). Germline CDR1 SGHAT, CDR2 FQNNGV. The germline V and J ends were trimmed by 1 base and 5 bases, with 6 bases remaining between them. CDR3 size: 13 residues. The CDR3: CASSLGRDQPQHF. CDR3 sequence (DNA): TGTGCCAGCAGCTTAGGCAGGGATCAGCCCCAGCATTTT. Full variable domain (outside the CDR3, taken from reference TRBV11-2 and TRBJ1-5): EAGVAQSPRYKIIEKRQSVAFWCNPISGHATLYWYQQILGQGPKLLIQFQNNGVVDDSQLPKDRFSAERLKGVDSTLKIQPAKLEDSAVYLCASSLGRDQPQHFGDGTRLSIL.

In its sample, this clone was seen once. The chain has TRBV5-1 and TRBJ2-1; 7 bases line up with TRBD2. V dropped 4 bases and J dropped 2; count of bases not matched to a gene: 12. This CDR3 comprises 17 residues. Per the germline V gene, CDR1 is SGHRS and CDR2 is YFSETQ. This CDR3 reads CASSQPSSGSAYNEQFF. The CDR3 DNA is TGCGCCAGCAGCCAACCGTCTAGCGGTAGCGCCTACAATGAGCAGTTCTTC.

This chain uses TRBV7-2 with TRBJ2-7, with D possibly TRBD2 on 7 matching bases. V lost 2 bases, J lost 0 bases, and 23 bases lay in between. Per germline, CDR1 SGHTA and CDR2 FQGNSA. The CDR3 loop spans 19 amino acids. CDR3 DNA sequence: TGTGCCAGCAGCTTACCGAGGGTCCGGGGGGCTAGCGGCTCCTACGAGCAGTACTTC. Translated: CASSLPRVRGASGSYEQYF.

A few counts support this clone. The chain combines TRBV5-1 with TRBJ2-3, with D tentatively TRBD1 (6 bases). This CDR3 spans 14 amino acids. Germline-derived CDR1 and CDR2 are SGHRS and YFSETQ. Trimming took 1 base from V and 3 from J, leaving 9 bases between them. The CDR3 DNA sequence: TGCGCCAGCAGCTTGCGACAGGTAACAGATACGCAGTATTTT. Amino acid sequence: CASSLRQVTDTQYF.

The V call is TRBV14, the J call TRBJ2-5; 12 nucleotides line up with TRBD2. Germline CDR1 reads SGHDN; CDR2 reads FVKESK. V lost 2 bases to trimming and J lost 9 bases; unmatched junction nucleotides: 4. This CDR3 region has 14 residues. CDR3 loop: CASSQTLAGGPQYF. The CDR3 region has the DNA TGTGCCAGCAGCCAAACTCTAGCGGGGGGGCCCCAGTACTTC.